The sequence of this TCR beta chain was determined in a study of T-cell memory formation after mild COVID-19. A few counts support this clonotype. Germline and junction disagree at one end, which may indicate a read error. One entry per CDR3 protein results from TCRdb running MiXCR on the 5' RACE reads. The table shows a few hundred thousand distinct CDR3 sequences, with 24% occurring only once. CDR3 length equals 11 residues. Germline V gene lookup returns CDR1 SQVTM and CDR2 ANQGSEA. The sequenced material came from PBMCs or a T cell subset sorted from them (not recorded which). The sequence was collected from an adult woman who had mild COVID-19 (a few samples of this study predate the infection). Cell type and time point are not known. The chain carries TRBV29-1 and TRBJ1-2; tentative D call: TRBD1 (5 bases). The CDR3 DNA reads TGCAGCGTTGAAGATCGGGGGGAGATCCCCTTC. It translates to CSVEDRGEIPF.